This TCR beta chain was recovered during a study of T cells in Graves' hyperthyroidism and ophthalmopathy. Study observations and caveats: Most thyroid-expanded clonotypes above 0.001 were also found in blood.

With respect to this clonotype: Its matching antigen is unknown.

Disease lasting under 3 months, a NOSPECS grade of at least 4, and a Clinical Activity Score of at least 3 were features of the ophthalmopathy patients. On the basis of clinical symptoms, serum thyroxine and TRAb, thyroid ultrasound and orbital computed tomography, diagnoses were made. This CDR3 contains 19 residues. Germline V gene sequence: CDR1 MGHRA, CDR2 YSYEKL. Unmatched junction bases numbered 9, after V lost 0 bases and J lost 2 bases. RNA transcripts served as the template for amplifying TCR beta CDR3 regions. HTBI primers were the set used in a first-round RT-PCR of the TCR CDR3. TCRdb reprocessed the multiplex PCR reads via MiXCR and lists one record per CDR3 protein. In the table there are around 360,000 distinct CDR3 sequences, 13% to 15% of which are singletons.

The sequencing input was blood. This TCR came from a woman in her fifties or sixties with Graves' ophthalmopathy. The chain carries TRBV4-1 and TRBJ2-1; the match to TRBD2 covers 11 bases. This CDR3 is CASSQEETSGITTYNEQFF. The CDR3 DNA sequence: TGCGCCAGCAGCCAAGAGGAGACTAGCGGGATAACAACCTACAATGAGCAGTTCTTC.